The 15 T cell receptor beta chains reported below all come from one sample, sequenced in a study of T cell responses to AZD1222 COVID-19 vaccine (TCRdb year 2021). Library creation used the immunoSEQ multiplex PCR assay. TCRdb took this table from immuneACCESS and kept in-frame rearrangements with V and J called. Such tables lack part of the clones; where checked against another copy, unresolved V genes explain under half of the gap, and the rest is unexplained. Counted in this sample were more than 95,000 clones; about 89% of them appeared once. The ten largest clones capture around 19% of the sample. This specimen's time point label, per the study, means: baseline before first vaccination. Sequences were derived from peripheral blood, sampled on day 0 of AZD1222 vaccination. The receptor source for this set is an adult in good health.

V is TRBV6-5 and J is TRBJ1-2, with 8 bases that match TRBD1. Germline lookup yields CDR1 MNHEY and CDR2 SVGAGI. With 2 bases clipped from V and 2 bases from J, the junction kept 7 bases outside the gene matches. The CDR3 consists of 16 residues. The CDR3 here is CASSYDRRTGNYGYTF. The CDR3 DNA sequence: TGTGCCAGCAGTTACGACCGGCGGACAGGGAACTATGGCTACACCTTC.

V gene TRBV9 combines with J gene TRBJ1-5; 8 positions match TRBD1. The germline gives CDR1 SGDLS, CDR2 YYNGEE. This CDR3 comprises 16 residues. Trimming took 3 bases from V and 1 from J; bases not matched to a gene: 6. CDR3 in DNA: TGTGCCAGCAGCGCAGGGGGCATCGGGAGCAATCAGCCCCAGCATTTT. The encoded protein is CASSAGGIGSNQPQHF.

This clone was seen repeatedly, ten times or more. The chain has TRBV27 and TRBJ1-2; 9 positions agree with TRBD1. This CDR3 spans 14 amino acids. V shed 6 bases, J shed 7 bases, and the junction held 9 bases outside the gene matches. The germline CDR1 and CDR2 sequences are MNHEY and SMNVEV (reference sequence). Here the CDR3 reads CASRPGQGMGGYTF. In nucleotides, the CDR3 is TGTGCCAGCAGACCTGGACAGGGGATGGGTGGCTACACCTTC.

The CDR3 reads CASSFSYSNQPQHF. The CDR3 DNA sequence: TGTGCCAGCAGTTTTTCGTATAGCAATCAGCCCCAGCATTTT. The rearrangement uses TRBV27 and TRBJ1-5; D not resolved. From germline, CDR1 is MNHEY and CDR2 SMNVEV (reference sequence). CDR3 length: 14 amino acids. The ends were cut back, 3 bases at V and 0 bases at J, with 6 bases in the middle.

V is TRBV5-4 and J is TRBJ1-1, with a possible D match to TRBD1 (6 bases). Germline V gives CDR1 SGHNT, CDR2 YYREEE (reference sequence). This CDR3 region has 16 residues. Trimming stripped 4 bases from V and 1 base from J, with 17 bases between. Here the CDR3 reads CASSPQGGAPNTEAFF. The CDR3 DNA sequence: TGTGCCAGCAGCCCTCAAGGGGGGGCGCCGAACACTGAAGCTTTCTTT.

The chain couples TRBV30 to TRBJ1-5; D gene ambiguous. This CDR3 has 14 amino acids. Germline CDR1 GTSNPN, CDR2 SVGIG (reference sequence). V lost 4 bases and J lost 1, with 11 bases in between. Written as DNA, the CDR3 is TGTGCCTGGACAAACGGAGGGAGCAATCAGCCCCAGCATTTT. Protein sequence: CAWTNGGSNQPQHF.

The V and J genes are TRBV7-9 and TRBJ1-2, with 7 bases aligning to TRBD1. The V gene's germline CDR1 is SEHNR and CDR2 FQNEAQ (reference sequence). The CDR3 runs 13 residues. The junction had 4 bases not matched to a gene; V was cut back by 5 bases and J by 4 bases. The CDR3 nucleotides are TGTGCCAGCAGCGACAGGGAGACCTATGGCTACACCTTC. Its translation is CASSDRETYGYTF.

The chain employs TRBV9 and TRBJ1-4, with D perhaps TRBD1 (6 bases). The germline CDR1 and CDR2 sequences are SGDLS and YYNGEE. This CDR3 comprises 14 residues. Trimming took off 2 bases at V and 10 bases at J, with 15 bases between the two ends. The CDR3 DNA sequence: TGTGCCAGCAGCGTCCCGGACAGTACTGGAAAACTGTTTTTT. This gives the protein CASSVPDSTGKLFF.

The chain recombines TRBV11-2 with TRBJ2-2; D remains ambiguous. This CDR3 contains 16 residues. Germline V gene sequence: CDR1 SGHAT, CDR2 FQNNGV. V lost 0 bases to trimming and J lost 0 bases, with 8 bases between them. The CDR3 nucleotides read TGTGCCAGCAGCTTAGATCGGGTGGCGAACACCGGGGAGCTGTTTTTT. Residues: CASSLDRVANTGELFF.

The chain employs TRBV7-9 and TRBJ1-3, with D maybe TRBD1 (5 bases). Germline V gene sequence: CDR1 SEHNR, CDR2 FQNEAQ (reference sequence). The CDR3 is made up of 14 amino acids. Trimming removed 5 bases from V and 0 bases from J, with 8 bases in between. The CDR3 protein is CASSRDFSGNTIYF. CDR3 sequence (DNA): TGTGCCAGCAGCCGGGACTTCTCTGGAAACACCATATATTTT.

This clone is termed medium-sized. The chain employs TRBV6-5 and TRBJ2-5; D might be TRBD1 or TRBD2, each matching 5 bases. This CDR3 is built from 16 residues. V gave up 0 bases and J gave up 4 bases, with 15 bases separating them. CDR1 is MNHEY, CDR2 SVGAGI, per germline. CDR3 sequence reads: CASSYSVRDPPETQYF. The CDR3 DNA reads TGTGCCAGCAGTTACTCTGTCCGGGACCCCCCAGAGACCCAGTACTTC.

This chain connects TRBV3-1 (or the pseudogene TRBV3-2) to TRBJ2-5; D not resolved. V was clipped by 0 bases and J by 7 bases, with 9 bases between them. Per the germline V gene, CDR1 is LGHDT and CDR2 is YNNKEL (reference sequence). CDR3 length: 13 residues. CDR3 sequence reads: CASSQDPAMTQYF. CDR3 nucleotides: TGTGCCAGCAGCCAAGACCCGGCCATGACCCAGTACTTC.

The CDR3 nucleotides are TGTGCCAGCAGTAACCTGGACCTGTACGAGCAGTACTTC. As protein: CASSNLDLYEQYF. The chain couples TRBV5-4 to TRBJ2-7; D not certain. Germline V gene sequence: CDR1 SGHNT, CDR2 YYREEE (reference sequence). V was shortened by 5 bases and J by 4 bases, with 13 bases between the two germline ends. This CDR3 contains 13 residues.

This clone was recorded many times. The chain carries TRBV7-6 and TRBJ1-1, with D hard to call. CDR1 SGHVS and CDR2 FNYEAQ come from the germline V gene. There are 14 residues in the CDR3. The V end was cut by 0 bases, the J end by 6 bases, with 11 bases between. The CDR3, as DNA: TGTGCCAGCAGCTTAGCGAGCCGTGGGTCTGAAGCTTTCTTT. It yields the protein CASSLASRGSEAFF.

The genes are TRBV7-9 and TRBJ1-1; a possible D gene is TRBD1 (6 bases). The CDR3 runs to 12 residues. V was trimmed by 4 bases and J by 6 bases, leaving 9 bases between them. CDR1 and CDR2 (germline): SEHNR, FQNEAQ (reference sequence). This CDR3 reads CASSSQGPEAFF. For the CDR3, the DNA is TGTGCCAGCAGCTCACAGGGCCCTGAAGCTTTCTTT.